This T cell receptor (beta chain) was identified during a study of T cell responses to AZD1222 COVID-19 vaccine. Overall study findings and caveats: Within unmutated variant regions lay the reported targets of nearly half of spike-specific TCRs. It was only a handful of AZD1222 recipients who were seropositive at baseline.

Clones were read by immunoSEQ multiplex PCR, and TCRdb kept only the in-frame ones, dropping some. The table includes some 160,000 clones, roughly 89% detected once. As regards this clone: Its target is not known.

The V gene's germline CDR1 is SGHTA and CDR2 FQGTGA. The CDR3 runs to 13 residues. Trimming removed 1 base at V and 5 bases at J, with 5 bases between. This rearrangement joins TRBV7-3 to TRBJ2-2; no clear D. This TCR derives from an adult in good health. The material was peripheral blood, obtained on day 0 of AZD1222 vaccination. CDR3: CASSLIVTGELFF. CDR3 DNA: TGTGCCAGCAGCTTAATAGTAACCGGGGAGCTGTTTTTT.